This passage covers 13 T cell receptor beta chains from one sample sequenced in a study of identical twins. TCRdb re-derived calls from the 5' RACE reads in MiXCR, one entry per CDR3 protein. The data contain around 370,000 distinct CDR3 sequences, roughly 9% of them seen just once; the ten biggest clones take up 7.5% to 9.5%. Source material: naive T cells sorted from blood. Source of these receptors: a woman in her 50s in good health.

This clonotype was observed many times. This chain connects TRBV9 to TRBJ2-3, with TRBD2 matching 10 bases. The germline gives CDR1 SGDLS, CDR2 YYNGEE. CDR3 size: 17 residues. V gave up 1 base and J gave up 0 bases; unmatched junction bases: 5. The CDR3 coding sequence is TGTGCCAGCAGCGTAACACTAGCGGGACGAAGCACAGATACGCAGTATTTT. Amino acids: CASSVTLAGRSTDTQYF.

The chain uses TRBV19 and TRBJ2-3, with TRBD2 matching 7 bases. In germline, CDR1 is LNHDA, CDR2 SQIVND (reference sequence). The CDR3 covers 15 residues. V lost 4 bases and J lost 2; bases outside the gene matches: 6. DNA for the CDR3: TGTGCCAGTAGTACCTCTAGCGGACACACAGATACGCAGTATTTT. Amino acids: CASSTSSGHTDTQYF.

The chain uses TRBV19 and TRBJ1-1; D is undetermined. Germline V lookup: CDR1 LNHDA, CDR2 SQIVND (reference sequence). V lost 7 bases, J lost 5 bases, and 11 bases lay in between. The CDR3 has 12 residues. This CDR3 is CASTHPKTEAFF. CDR3 in DNA: TGTGCCAGTACCCATCCAAAAACTGAAGCTTTCTTT.

The rearrangement links TRBV20-1 to TRBJ2-7; D possibly matches TRBD1 or TRBD2 (5 bases each). V was pared by 3 bases and J by 3 bases, with 6 bases between. The germline V gene has CDR1 DFQATT and CDR2 SNEGSKA (reference sequence). The CDR3 is 11 amino acids. In DNA, the CDR3 is TGCAGTGCTAGGGGGGACTACGAGCAGTACTTC. Translated, it gives CSARGDYEQYF.

This clonotype turned up a few times. This chain uses TRBV12-3 or TRBV12-4 with TRBJ2-1; no clear D. The CDR3 runs 15 residues. V was pared by 6 bases and J by 6 bases, with 18 bases between. CDR3 coding DNA: TGTGCCAGCAGCCCTATTAATACTCTAGTCAATGAGCAGTTCTTC. Protein sequence: CASSPINTLVNEQFF.

In its sample, this clonotype was seen many times. V gene TRBV4-1 combines with J gene TRBJ2-1; 11 bases match TRBD2. In germline, CDR1 is MGHRA, CDR2 YSYEKL. V lost 0 bases and J lost 5; bases outside the gene matches: 9. CDR3 length: 18 amino acids. CDR3: CASSQDPLLAGGHNEQFF. The CDR3 region has the DNA TGCGCCAGCAGCCAAGATCCCCTCCTAGCGGGAGGTCACAATGAGCAGTTCTTC.

In its sample, this clonotype was seen a few times. This chain joins TRBV6-2 or TRBV6-3 and TRBJ2-3; D is undetermined. Trimming stripped 4 bases from V and 6 bases from J, with 8 bases between. The CDR3 is 12 residues long. From germline, CDR1 is MNHEY and CDR2 SVGEGT. The CDR3 loop is CASSFAWDTQYF. The DNA of the CDR3 is TGTGCCAGCAGTTTCGCTTGGGATACGCAGTATTTT.

This clonotype was recorded a few times. The chain combines TRBV20-1 with TRBJ2-1; 8 positions match TRBD2. The junction had 7 bases not matched to a gene; V was cut back by 3 bases and J by 6 bases. There are 14 residues in the CDR3. CDR1 DFQATT and CDR2 SNEGSKA come from the germline V gene (reference sequence). CDR3 region: CSASPSGSRNEQFF. In DNA, the CDR3 is TGCAGTGCTAGTCCAAGCGGGAGCCGCAATGAGCAGTTCTTC.

The rearrangement uses TRBV9 and TRBJ1-2; D gene uncertain. CDR1 and CDR2 from the germline V gene are SGDLS and YYNGEE. V was clipped by 2 bases and J by 4 bases, with 6 bases between them. The CDR3 sequence is 12 residues long. CDR3 protein: CASSVTAYGYTF. The CDR3 DNA reads as TGTGCCAGCAGCGTTACAGCCTATGGCTACACCTTC.

The V and J genes are TRBV7-9 and TRBJ1-5, with D possibly matching TRBD1 (5 bases). The CDR3 consists of 13 residues. V was clipped by 4 bases and J by 7 bases, with 11 bases between them. CDR1 is SEHNR and CDR2 is FQNEAQ in the germline V gene (reference sequence). The CDR3 here is CASSSPRGQPQHF. The CDR3 DNA reads as TGTGCCAGCAGCTCCCCTAGGGGACAGCCCCAGCATTTT.

This clonotype was seen many times. This rearrangement joins TRBV5-6 to TRBJ1-1, with D maybe TRBD1 (5 bases). Germline V gene data show CDR1 as SGHDT and CDR2 as YYEEEE. Trimming left V 0 bases short and J 5 bases short, with 11 bases between. The CDR3 totals 14 residues. CDR3 amino acids: CASSLASGRTEAFF. CDR3 coding DNA: TGTGCCAGCAGCTTGGCTTCGGGGCGGACTGAAGCTTTCTTT.

This clonotype was counted ten times or more. The chain is built from TRBV10-3 and TRBJ2-1; 10 bases line up with TRBD1. The CDR3 has 16 residues. With 6 bases clipped from V and 7 bases from J, the junction kept 12 bases outside the gene matches. Germline loops: CDR1 ENHRY, CDR2 SYGVKD. DNA of the CDR3: TGTGCCATCAGCCCCCTGGGACAGGGGTTGGGGAATGAGCAGTTCTTC. Translation gives CAISPLGQGLGNEQFF.

The V and J genes are TRBV6-4 and TRBJ2-7, with D possibly TRBD2 on 5 matching bases. V dropped 3 bases and J dropped 4 bases, with 13 bases sitting between them. This CDR3 contains 14 residues. Germline CDR1 reads MRHNA; CDR2 reads SNTAGT. The CDR3 DNA sequence: TGTGCCAGCAGTGAAGCGGCCAGCATTTACGAGCAGTACTTC. Protein sequence: CASSEAASIYEQYF.